The T cell receptor beta chain described here comes from a study of neurological immune-mediated disorders. At least ten counts were recorded for this clonotype. The antigen remains unidentified. Germline CDR1 is LGHNA and CDR2 is YNFKEQ. The CDR3 is 16 amino acids. V gave up 1 base and J gave up 10 bases; unmatched junction bases: 8. Study results and caveats: It was the repertoires of 18 of 34 multiple sclerosis patients that phylogenetic grouping placed in one related-CDR3 cluster, which is a possible signature. The most TCR clonal expansion was seen in HTLV-1-associated myelopathy, and the least was seen in multiple sclerosis, which fell below healthy controls. Neither clinical nor MRI features showed any association with the multiple sclerosis repertoire cluster, and the authors stated that larger cohorts are needed.

TCRdb recomputed calls from the 5' RACE reads with MiXCR, one row per CDR3 protein. Among tens of thousands of distinct CDR3 sequences, under 3.5% were seen once, and the ten largest hold about 15%. The specimen was PBMCs. This chain joins TRBV4-2 and TRBJ2-1, with 12 bases matching TRBD2. The sequence was obtained from a woman aged 45-60 years with multiple sclerosis. The CDR3 region is CASSQVPLAGGREQFF. CDR3 nucleotide sequence: TGTGCCAGCAGCCAAGTCCCACTAGCGGGGGGCCGGGAGCAGTTCTTC.